These 30 T cell receptor beta chains were sequenced from one sample in a study of T cell changes during pregnancy in multiple sclerosis. The assay was immunoSEQ multiplex PCR, and TCRdb's table has in-frame clones only and misses some. Counted here are over 60,000 clones, over 95% occurring once; the ten biggest clones make up about 2.3%. The specimen was CD8+ T cells from peripheral blood mononuclear cells, collected after pregnancy. These receptors were obtained from a female donor with multiple sclerosis, enrolled in a pregnancy study.

This chain uses TRBV19 with TRBJ2-1; the match to TRBD2 covers 9 bases. CDR3 length: 17 residues. From germline, CDR1 is LNHDA and CDR2 SQIVND (reference sequence). V trimming: 3 bases; J trimming: 6 bases; junction bases outside the gene matches: 12. The CDR3 region has the DNA TGTGCCAGTAGTATCGGCCGCGGGAGGGCCTGGGGCAATGAGCAGTTCTTC. It specifies CASSIGRGRAWGNEQFF.

This chain joins TRBV5-6 and TRBJ1-1, with 9 bases matching TRBD1. After removal of 2 bases from V and 7 bases from J, the junction contained 3 bases not matched to a gene. CDR3 length equals 13 residues. Germline CDR1 and CDR2: SGHDT and YYEEEE. CDR3 loop: CASSFGTGLEAFF. In nucleotides, the CDR3 is TGTGCCAGCAGCTTCGGGACAGGGCTTGAAGCTTTCTTT.

The chain has TRBV4-3 and TRBJ2-1, with D unclear. The V gene's germline CDR1 is LGHNA and CDR2 YSLEER. Trimming cost V 4 bases and J 5 bases, with 15 bases left between them. This CDR3 region has 15 residues. In nucleotides, the CDR3 is TGCGCCAGCAGCCCTCGAGGCGTTGGTCACAATGAGCAGTTCTTC. It is translated as CASSPRGVGHNEQFF.

Of note for this clone: Different DNA sequences within this sample yield the same CDR3. CDR3 sequence (DNA): TGTGCCAGTAGTATAGCGGGAGGGCCTTACAATGAGCAGTTCTTC. Its protein is CASSIAGGPYNEQFF. The chain recombines TRBV19 with TRBJ2-1; the match to TRBD2 covers 8 bases. Germline lookup yields CDR1 LNHDA and CDR2 SQIVND (reference sequence). Losses at the gene ends were 1 base for V and 4 bases for J; bases not matched to a gene: 3. CDR3 size: 15 residues.

The chain uses TRBV18 and TRBJ2-2; D call uncertain. CDR3 length: 12 residues. CDR1 and CDR2 (germline): KGHSH, LQKENI. Trimming took 5 bases from V and 5 from J, leaving 6 bases between them. This CDR3 is CASSFPTGELFF. DNA of the CDR3: TGTGCCAGCTCATTTCCTACCGGGGAGCTGTTTTTT.

The chain employs TRBV5-6 and TRBJ1-5; D may be TRBD1 (5 bases). Trimming pared 5 bases from V and 2 bases from J, leaving 11 bases between. CDR1 is SGHDT, CDR2 YYEEEE, per germline. The CDR3 is 14 amino acids. DNA of the CDR3: TGTGCCAGCAGACAGTGGGGGGGCAATCAGCCCCAGCATTTT. It codes for CASRQWGGNQPQHF.

The chain is built from TRBV5-6 and TRBJ2-7; D unclear. The CDR3 covers 13 residues. Germline V gene sequence: CDR1 SGHDT, CDR2 YYEEEE. Trimming stripped 1 base from V and 0 bases from J, with 5 bases between. The CDR3 region is CASSLTNSYEQYF. The CDR3 coding sequence is TGTGCCAGCAGCTTGACTAACTCCTACGAGCAGTACTTC.

The chain links TRBV15 to TRBJ2-3, with 11 bases lining up with TRBD2. The V gene's germline CDR1 is LNHNV and CDR2 YYDKDF (reference sequence). V lost 8 bases, J lost 2 bases, and 3 bases stayed unmatched. This CDR3 spans 14 amino acids. For the CDR3, the DNA is TGTGCCACCGGGACTAGCGGTTACACAGATACGCAGTATTTT. Protein: CATGTSGYTDTQYF.

The chain employs TRBV5-1 and TRBJ2-5, with 14 bases that match TRBD2. In germline, CDR1 is SGHRS, CDR2 YFSETQ. After removal of 4 bases from V and 5 bases from J, the junction contained 13 bases not matched to a gene. The length of the CDR3 is 18 residues. The CDR3 protein is CASSGAGTSGRSRETQYF. For the CDR3, the DNA is TGCGCCAGCAGCGGAGCCGGGACTAGCGGGAGATCTCGGGAGACCCAGTACTTC. Using reference TRBV5-1 and TRBJ2-5 for the parts outside the CDR3, the full variable domain is KAGVTQTPRYLIKTRGQQVTLSCSPISGHRSVSWYQQTPGQGLQFLFEYFSETQRNKGNFPGRFSGRQFSNSRSEMNVSTLELGDSALYLCASSGAGTSGRSRETQYFGPGTRLLVL.

V and J are TRBV4-2 and TRBJ2-1, with D possibly matching TRBD1 (7 bases). This CDR3 comprises 14 residues. Germline V lookup: CDR1 LGHNA, CDR2 YNFKEQ. Trimming left V 3 bases short and J 10 bases short, with 16 bases between. CDR3 amino acids: CASSHPGGSGEQFF. CDR3 nucleotides: TGTGCCAGCAGCCACCCAGGGGGGTCAGGGGAGCAGTTCTTC.

This chain connects TRBV9 to TRBJ2-7; D call uncertain. CDR3 size: 13 residues. Germline lookup yields CDR1 SGDLS and CDR2 YYNGEE. V lost 0 bases to trimming and J lost 5 bases, with 9 bases between them. In DNA, the CDR3 is TGTGCCAGCAGCGTAGAGCCCCCGGACGAGCAGTACTTC. This codes for CASSVEPPDEQYF.

The chain couples TRBV13 to TRBJ2-7; 7 bases match TRBD1. The CDR3 spans 13 residues. Germline V CDR1 and CDR2: PRHDT, FYEKMQ (reference sequence). With V trimmed by 2 bases and J by 5 bases, 3 bases remained unmatched. The CDR3 region is CASSLTGVDEQYF. Written as DNA, the CDR3 is TGTGCCAGCAGCTTAACAGGGGTGGACGAGCAGTACTTC.

This chain uses TRBV9 with TRBJ1-1; 7 positions match TRBD1. CDR1 SGDLS and CDR2 YYNGEE come from the germline V gene. J lost 4 bases, V lost 0 bases, and 3 bases had no gene match. The CDR3 has 14 residues. The CDR3 region is CASSVDPGGTEAFF. CDR3 in DNA: TGTGCCAGCAGCGTAGACCCAGGGGGCACTGAAGCTTTCTTT.

The J gene is TRBJ2-5, the V gene TRBV28, with 9 bases that match TRBD2. Germline CDR1 reads MDHEN; CDR2 reads SYDVKM. Trimming removed 3 bases from V and 5 bases from J; junction bases left unmatched: 10. This CDR3 comprises 16 residues. This CDR3 is CASSLAPAGGRETQYF. CDR3 bases: TGTGCCAGCAGTTTGGCCCCAGCGGGAGGTCGGGAGACCCAGTACTTC.

The chain uses TRBV27 and TRBJ2-3; perhaps TRBD1 as D (5 bases). CDR3 length: 13 residues. Germline loops: CDR1 MNHEY, CDR2 SMNVEV (reference sequence). V lost 4 bases to trimming and J lost 4 bases, with 9 bases between them. DNA for the CDR3: TGTGCCAGCAGTTACAGGTTAGCAGATACGCAGTATTTT. Its translation: CASSYRLADTQYF.

Only one count was recorded for this clone. V and J are TRBV7-3 and TRBJ2-7; 7 bases agree with TRBD1. The J segment lost 5 bases and the V segment lost 3 bases, leaving 13 bases of the junction unmatched. Germline V CDR1 and CDR2: SGHTA, FQGTGA. This CDR3 is built from 16 residues. The CDR3 nucleotides are TGTGCCAGCAGCTTGAATCCCGGGACAGTAAAAAACGAGCAGTACTTC. It yields the protein CASSLNPGTVKNEQYF.

This clone was found a few times. The chain employs TRBV7-9 and TRBJ2-1; D gene uncertain. The V gene's germline CDR1 is SEHNR and CDR2 FQNEAQ (reference sequence). This CDR3 contains 15 residues. Trimming took off 2 bases at V and 5 bases at J, with 13 bases between the two ends. The CDR3 loop is CASSLKAARHNEQFF. CDR3 in DNA: TGTGCCAGCAGCTTAAAGGCGGCCCGCCACAATGAGCAGTTCTTC.

The V and J genes are TRBV15 and TRBJ2-3; 7 nucleotides line up with TRBD2. J lost 2 bases, V lost 0 bases, and 5 bases had no gene match. This CDR3 region has 16 residues. Per germline, CDR1 LNHNV and CDR2 YYDKDF (reference sequence). CDR3 coding DNA: TGTGCCACCAGCAGAGATCGTCGGGACTACACAGATACGCAGTATTTT. This gives the protein CATSRDRRDYTDTQYF.

The V call is TRBV6-5, the J call TRBJ1-2, with 10 nucleotides matching TRBD1. The germline CDR1 and CDR2 sequences are MNHEY and SVGAGI. The CDR3 contains 15 residues. Germline trimming cut 2 bases from V and 7 bases from J; bases unmatched to any gene: 7. The CDR3: CASSYHDRGPPGYTF. The CDR3 DNA follows: TGTGCCAGCAGTTACCACGACAGGGGGCCTCCTGGCTACACCTTC.

This chain joins TRBV28 and TRBJ1-2; TRBD1 matches at 8 bases. The CDR3 spans 15 residues. Unmatched junction bases numbered 7, after V lost 2 bases and J lost 5 bases. Germline assignment: CDR1 MDHEN and CDR2 SYDVKM. The CDR3 DNA is TGTGCCAGCAGTTTACCCGTGGGACAGGATTATGGCTACACCTTC. Its translation is CASSLPVGQDYGYTF.

The rearrangement links TRBV2 to TRBJ2-3, with TRBD1 identical over 7 bases. There are 14 residues in the CDR3. Germline V gene sequence: CDR1 SNHLY, CDR2 FYNNEI. The V gene end was trimmed by 3 bases and the J gene end by 1 base; junction bases not matched to a gene: 1. CDR3 sequence: CASSDGQGTDTQYF. The CDR3, as DNA: TGTGCCAGCAGTGACGGACAGGGCACAGATACGCAGTATTTT. The variable domain in full, completed from reference TRBV2 and TRBJ2-3, reads EPEVTQTPSHQVTQMGQEVILRCVPISNHLYFYWYRQILGQKVEFLVSFYNNEISEKSEIFDDQFSVERPDGSNFTLKIRSTKLEDSAMYFCASSDGQGTDTQYFGPGTRLTVL.

In regard to this clone: A junction end diverges from the germline sequence, so it may reflect a read error. The CDR3 sequence: CASSLGTSGRSF. In nucleotides, the CDR3 is TGTGCCAGCAGCTTAGGGACTAGCGGGAGGAGCTTT. The V call is TRBV7-2, the J call TRBJ2-3, with TRBD2 matching over 14 bases. The V gene's germline CDR1 is SGHTA and CDR2 FQGNSA. The CDR3 extends over 12 amino acids. Complete variable domain (other parts from reference TRBV7-2 and TRBJ2-3): GAGVSQSPSNKVTEKGKDVELRCDPISGHTALYWYRQSLGQGLEFLIYFQGNSAPDKSGLPSDRFSAERTGGSVSTLTIQRTQQEDSAVYLCASSLGTSGRSFGPGTRLTVL.

The J gene is TRBJ2-7, the V gene TRBV5-4, with D hard to call. The CDR3 spans 14 residues. Germline V gene sequence: CDR1 SGHNT, CDR2 YYREEE (reference sequence). The V and J ends lost 0 bases and 1 base respectively, with 8 bases between them. The CDR3 DNA is TGTGCCAGCAGCTTGGCTATGAATTCCTACGAGCAGTACTTC. Translation: CASSLAMNSYEQYF.

The chain employs TRBV19 and TRBJ2-7, with a tentative D call TRBD2 (5 bases). The CDR3 loop spans 13 amino acids. Trimming pared 5 bases from V and 5 bases from J, leaving 13 bases between. Germline loops: CDR1 LNHDA, CDR2 SQIVND (reference sequence). The CDR3 here is CASSFTEAHEQYF. Here the CDR3 DNA reads TGTGCCAGTAGTTTTACGGAGGCCCACGAGCAGTACTTC.

The chain carries TRBV15 and TRBJ2-1; D might be TRBD2 (7 bases). This CDR3 is built from 15 residues. V was shortened by 2 bases and J by 8 bases, with 16 bases between the two germline ends. Germline values: CDR1 LNHNV, CDR2 YYDKDF (reference sequence). The CDR3 nucleotides read TGTGCCACCAGCAGACAACAAGGGGGGGATTATGAGCAGTTCTTC. The encoded protein is CATSRQQGGDYEQFF.

V and J are TRBV29-1 and TRBJ1-2; 8 nucleotides agree with TRBD1. This CDR3 is built from 13 residues. J lost 3 bases, V lost 7 bases, and 7 bases had no gene match. From germline, CDR1 is SQVTM and CDR2 ANQGSEA. DNA of the CDR3: TGCAGCGGATCAGGGGGCAATGACTATGGCTACACCTTC. Translating gives CSGSGGNDYGYTF.

The chain has TRBV29-1 and TRBJ1-1; possible D gene TRBD1, 5 bases. Germline CDR1 and CDR2: SQVTM and ANQGSEA. This CDR3 is built from 12 residues. V lost 3 bases and J lost 1, with 6 bases in between. In nucleotides, the CDR3 is TGCAGCGTTGACCAGGGGAACACTGAAGCTTTCTTT. It translates to CSVDQGNTEAFF.

The rearrangement joins TRBV15 to TRBJ2-3; maybe TRBD2 (6 bases). V was trimmed by 8 bases and J by 4 bases, leaving 16 bases between them. The CDR3 is made up of 14 amino acids. Looked up from germline, CDR1 is LNHNV and CDR2 is YYDKDF (reference sequence). Written as DNA, the CDR3 is TGTGCCACCGCCGGGACTGCAGCACCAGATACGCAGTATTTT. It codes for CATAGTAAPDTQYF.

The chain is built from TRBV9 and TRBJ2-1; no clear D. The CDR3 loop spans 14 amino acids. Trimming shortened V by 4 bases and J by 10 bases, and 18 bases separated the two germline ends. Germline loops: CDR1 SGDLS, CDR2 YYNGEE. The CDR3 DNA is TGTGCCAGCAGCACGACTTGGCGCGTTGGGGAGCAGTTCTTC. Residues: CASSTTWRVGEQFF.

This chain joins TRBV7-9 and TRBJ1-1; 7 bases agree with TRBD1. This CDR3 is 13 amino acids long. V dropped 3 bases and J dropped 6; count of bases not matched to a gene: 4. Germline V lookup: CDR1 SEHNR, CDR2 FQNEAQ (reference sequence). The CDR3 bases are TGTGCCAGCAGCTTTCCTGACAGGGCTGAAGCTTTCTTT. Its translation is CASSFPDRAEAFF.